This TCR beta chain was captured in a study of cytomegalovirus exposure and HLA in healthy donors. 60 Vbeta and 13 Jbeta primers were used in PCR. Some clones are missing from TCRdb's copy, which holds only in-frame ones; the method was immunoSEQ multiplex PCR. The profile shows under 250,000 clones, 75% to 80% of them singletons. The sequence was collected from a male donor in good health and CMV-seronegative. Sequencing was performed on PBMCs.

CDR3 DNA sequence: TGTGCCTGGAGTGGGAGTTTAGGTCAGCCCCAGCATTTT. Protein product: CAWSGSLGQPQHF. The chain has TRBV30 and TRBJ1-5, with D unresolved. The CDR3 has 13 amino acids. The germline V and J ends were trimmed by 1 base and 6 bases, with 10 bases remaining between them. The germline V gene encodes CDR1 GTSNPN and CDR2 SVGIG (reference sequence).